Sequencing of this T cell receptor beta chain was carried out in a study of cytomegalovirus exposure and HLA in healthy donors. The study, taken as a whole, reports: Being productive about 90% or about 30% of the time was typical of most TCR beta V segments in an earlier analysis. Among the sequence variants, a highly shared cluster was likely an artifact of sequencing.

The CDR3 is 15 residues long. Germline CDR1 reads SGHAT; CDR2 reads FQNNGV. V was cut by 2 bases and J by 7 bases, with 15 bases left in between. With 60 Vbeta and 13 Jbeta primers, the PCR was carried out. Method: immunoSEQ multiplex PCR; TCRdb's copy keeps in-frame clones and lacks some. This sample's table reports under 130,000 clones. Details on this clone: Antigen: not known.

The sample taken for sequencing was PBMCs. The gene calls are TRBV11-2 and TRBJ1-5; D gene uncertain. The TCR comes from a man between 50 and 59 years old in good health and CMV-seronegative. CDR3: CASSLSGVPQQPQHF. CDR3 DNA sequence: TGTGCCAGCAGCTTATCGGGAGTCCCCCAGCAGCCCCAGCATTTT.